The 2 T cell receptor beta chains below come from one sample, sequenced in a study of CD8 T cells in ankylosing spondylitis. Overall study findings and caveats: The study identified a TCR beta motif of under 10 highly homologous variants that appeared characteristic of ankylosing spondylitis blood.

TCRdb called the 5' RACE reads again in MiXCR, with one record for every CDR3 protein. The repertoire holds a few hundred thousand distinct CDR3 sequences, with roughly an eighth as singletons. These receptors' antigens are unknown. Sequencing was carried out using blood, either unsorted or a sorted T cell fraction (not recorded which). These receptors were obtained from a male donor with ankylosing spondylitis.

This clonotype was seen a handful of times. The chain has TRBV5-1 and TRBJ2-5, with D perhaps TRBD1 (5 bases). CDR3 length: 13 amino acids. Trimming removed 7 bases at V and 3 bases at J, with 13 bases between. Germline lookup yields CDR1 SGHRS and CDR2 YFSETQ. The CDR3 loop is CASGPQGEETQYF. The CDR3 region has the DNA TGCGCCAGCGGCCCCCAAGGGGAAGAGACCCAGTACTTC.

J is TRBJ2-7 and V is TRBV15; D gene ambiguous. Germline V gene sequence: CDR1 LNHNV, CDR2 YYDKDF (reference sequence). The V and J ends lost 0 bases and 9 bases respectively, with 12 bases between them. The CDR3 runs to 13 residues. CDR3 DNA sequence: TGTGCCACCAGCAGAGATTCTAACGGGCGGCAGTACGTC. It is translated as CATSRDSNGRQYV.